This T cell receptor beta chain appears in the sequencing data of a study of OX40 agonist ivuxolimab in advanced cancers. Study results and caveats: There was clonal expansion of CD4+ and CD8+ blood T cells by week 6 at 0.1 to 3.0 mg/kg.

The table lists this clone with a few counts. Its antigen is unknown. Patients were ruled out by autoimmune disease history or systemic immunosuppression. Clones were read by immunoSEQ multiplex PCR, and TCRdb kept only the in-frame ones, dropping some. The sample includes nearly 80,000 clones, about 83% of them seen just once. Trimming shortened V by 0 bases and J by 4 bases, and 4 bases separated the two germline ends. The CDR3 extends over 13 amino acids. In germline, CDR1 is SGDLS, CDR2 YYNGEE. The sample was CD4+ or CD8+ T cells sorted from blood, taken in a trial of the OX40 agonist ivuxolimab. The chain joins TRBV9 to TRBJ2-2; D ambiguous. The source of this sequence is an adult with an advanced solid tumor such as melanoma, head and neck, liver or kidney cancer. The CDR3 DNA reads TGTGCCAGCAGCGTAGATCCCACCGGGGAGCTGTTTTTT. It specifies CASSVDPTGELFF.